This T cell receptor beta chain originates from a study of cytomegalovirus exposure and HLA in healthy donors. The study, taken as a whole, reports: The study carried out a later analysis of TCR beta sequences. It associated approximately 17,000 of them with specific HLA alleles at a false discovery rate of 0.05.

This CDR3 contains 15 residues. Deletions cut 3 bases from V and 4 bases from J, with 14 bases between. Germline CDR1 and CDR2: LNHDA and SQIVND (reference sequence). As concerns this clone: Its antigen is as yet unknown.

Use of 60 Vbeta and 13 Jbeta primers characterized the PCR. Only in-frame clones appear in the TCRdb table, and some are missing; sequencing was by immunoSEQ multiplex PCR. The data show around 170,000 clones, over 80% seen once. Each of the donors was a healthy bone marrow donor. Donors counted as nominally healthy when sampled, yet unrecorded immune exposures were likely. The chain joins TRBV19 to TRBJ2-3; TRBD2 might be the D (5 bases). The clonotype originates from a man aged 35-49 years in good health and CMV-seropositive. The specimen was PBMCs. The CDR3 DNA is TGTGCCAGTAGTATGTCACTAGTTTGGGCAGATACGCAGTATTTT. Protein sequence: CASSMSLVWADTQYF.